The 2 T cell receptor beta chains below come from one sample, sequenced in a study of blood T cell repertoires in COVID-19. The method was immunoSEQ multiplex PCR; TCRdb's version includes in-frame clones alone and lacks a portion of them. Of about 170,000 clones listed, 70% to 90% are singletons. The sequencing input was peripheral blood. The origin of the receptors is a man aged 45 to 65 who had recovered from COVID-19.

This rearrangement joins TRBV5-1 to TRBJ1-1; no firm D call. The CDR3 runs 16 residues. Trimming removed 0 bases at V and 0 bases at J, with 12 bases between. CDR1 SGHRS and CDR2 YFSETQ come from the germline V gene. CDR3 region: CASSLDPQRMNTEAFF. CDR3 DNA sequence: TGCGCCAGCAGCTTGGACCCACAGAGAATGAACACTGAAGCTTTCTTT.

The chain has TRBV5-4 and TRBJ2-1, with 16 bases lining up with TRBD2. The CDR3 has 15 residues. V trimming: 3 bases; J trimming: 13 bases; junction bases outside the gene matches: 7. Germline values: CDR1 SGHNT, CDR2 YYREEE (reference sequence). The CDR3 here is CASSWKGTSGRGQFF. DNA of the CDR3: TGTGCCAGCAGCTGGAAGGGGACTAGCGGGAGGGGACAGTTCTTC.